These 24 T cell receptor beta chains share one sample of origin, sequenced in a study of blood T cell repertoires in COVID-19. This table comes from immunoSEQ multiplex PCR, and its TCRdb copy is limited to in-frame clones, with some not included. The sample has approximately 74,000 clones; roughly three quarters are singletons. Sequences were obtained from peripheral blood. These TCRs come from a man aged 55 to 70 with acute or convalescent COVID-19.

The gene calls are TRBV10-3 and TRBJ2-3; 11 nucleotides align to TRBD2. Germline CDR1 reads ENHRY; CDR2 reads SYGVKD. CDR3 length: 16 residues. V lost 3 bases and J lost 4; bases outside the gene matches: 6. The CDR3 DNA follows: TGTGCCATCAGTGACCTACTAGCGGGGGCAGCAGATACGCAGTATTTT. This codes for CAISDLLAGAADTQYF.

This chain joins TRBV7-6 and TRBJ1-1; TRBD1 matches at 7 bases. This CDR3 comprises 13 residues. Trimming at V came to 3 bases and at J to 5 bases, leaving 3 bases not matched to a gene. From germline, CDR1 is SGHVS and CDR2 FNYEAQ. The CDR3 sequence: CASSFTGVTEAFF. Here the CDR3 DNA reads TGTGCCAGCAGCTTCACAGGGGTAACTGAAGCTTTCTTT. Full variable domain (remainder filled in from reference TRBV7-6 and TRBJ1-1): GAGVSQSPRYKVTKRGQDVALRCDPISGHVSLYWYRQALGQGPEFLTYFNYEAQQDKSGLPNDRFSAERPEGSISTLTIQRTEQRDSAMYRCASSFTGVTEAFFGQGTRLTVV.

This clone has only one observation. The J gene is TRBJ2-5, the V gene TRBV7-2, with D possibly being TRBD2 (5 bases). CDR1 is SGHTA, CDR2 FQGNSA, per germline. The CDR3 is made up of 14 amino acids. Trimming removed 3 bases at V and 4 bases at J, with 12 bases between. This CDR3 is CASSFGLRVETQYF. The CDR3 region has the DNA TGTGCCAGCAGCTTCGGGTTGAGGGTAGAGACCCAGTACTTC. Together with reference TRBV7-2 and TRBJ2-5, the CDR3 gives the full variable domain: GAGVSQSPSNKVTEKGKDVELRCDPISGHTALYWYRQSLGQGLEFLIYFQGNSAPDKSGLPSDRFSAERTGGSVSTLTIQRTQQEDSAVYLCASSFGLRVETQYFGPGTRLLVL.

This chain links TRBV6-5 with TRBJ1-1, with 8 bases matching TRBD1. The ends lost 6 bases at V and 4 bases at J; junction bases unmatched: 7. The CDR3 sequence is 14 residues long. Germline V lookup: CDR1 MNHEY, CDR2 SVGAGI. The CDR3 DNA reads TGTGCCAGCAGATCCGGACAGGGATCCACTGAAGCTTTCTTT. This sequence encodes CASRSGQGSTEAFF.

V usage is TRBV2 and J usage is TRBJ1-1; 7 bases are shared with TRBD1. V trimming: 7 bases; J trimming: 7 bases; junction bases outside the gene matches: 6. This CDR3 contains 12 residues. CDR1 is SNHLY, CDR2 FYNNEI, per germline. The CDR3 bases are TGTGCCAGCACGAGGACAGGCATTGAAGCTTTCTTT. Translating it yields CASTRTGIEAFF.

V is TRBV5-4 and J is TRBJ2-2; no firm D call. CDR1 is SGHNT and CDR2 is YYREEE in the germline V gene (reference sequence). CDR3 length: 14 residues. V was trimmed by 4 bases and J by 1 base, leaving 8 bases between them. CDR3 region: CASSPAENTGELFF. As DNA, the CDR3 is TGTGCCAGCAGCCCCGCGGAGAACACCGGGGAGCTGTTTTTT.

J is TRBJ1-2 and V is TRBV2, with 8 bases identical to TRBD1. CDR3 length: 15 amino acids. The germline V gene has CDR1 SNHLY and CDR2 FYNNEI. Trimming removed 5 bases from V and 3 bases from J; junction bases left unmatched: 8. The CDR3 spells CASSRTGRQDYGYTF. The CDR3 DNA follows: TGTGCCAGCAGTCGGACAGGGAGGCAGGACTATGGCTACACCTTC.

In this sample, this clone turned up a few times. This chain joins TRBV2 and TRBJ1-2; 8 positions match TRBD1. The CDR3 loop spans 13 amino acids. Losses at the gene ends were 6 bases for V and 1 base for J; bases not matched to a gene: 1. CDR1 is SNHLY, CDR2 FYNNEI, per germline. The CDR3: CASRGQDNYGYTF. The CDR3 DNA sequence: TGTGCCAGCAGGGGACAGGATAACTATGGCTACACCTTC.

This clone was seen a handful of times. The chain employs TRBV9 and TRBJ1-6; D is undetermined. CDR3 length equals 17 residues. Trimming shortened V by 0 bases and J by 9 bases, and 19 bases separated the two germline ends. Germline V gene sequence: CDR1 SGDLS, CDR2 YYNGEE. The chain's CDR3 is CASSVGHSSYEFSPLHF. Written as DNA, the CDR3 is TGTGCCAGCAGCGTAGGACACAGTTCCTACGAGTTTTCACCCCTCCACTTT.

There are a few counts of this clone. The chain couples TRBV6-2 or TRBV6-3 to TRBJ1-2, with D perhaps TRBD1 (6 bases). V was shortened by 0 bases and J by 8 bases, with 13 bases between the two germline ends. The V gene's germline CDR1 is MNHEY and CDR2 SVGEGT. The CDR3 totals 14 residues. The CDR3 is CASSYSGRQDGYTF. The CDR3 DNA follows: TGTGCCAGCAGTTACTCGGGGAGACAGGACGGCTACACCTTC.

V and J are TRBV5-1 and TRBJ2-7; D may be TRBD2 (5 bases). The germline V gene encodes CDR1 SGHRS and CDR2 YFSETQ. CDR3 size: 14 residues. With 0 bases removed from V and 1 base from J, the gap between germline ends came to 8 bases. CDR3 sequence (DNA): TGCGCCAGCAGCTTGGCGTCGGGGTCCTACGAGCAGTACTTC. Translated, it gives CASSLASGSYEQYF. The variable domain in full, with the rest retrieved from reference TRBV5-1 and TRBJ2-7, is KAGVTQTPRYLIKTRGQQVTLSCSPISGHRSVSWYQQTPGQGLQFLFEYFSETQRNKGNFPGRFSGRQFSNSRSEMNVSTLELGDSALYLCASSLASGSYEQYFGPGTRLTVT.

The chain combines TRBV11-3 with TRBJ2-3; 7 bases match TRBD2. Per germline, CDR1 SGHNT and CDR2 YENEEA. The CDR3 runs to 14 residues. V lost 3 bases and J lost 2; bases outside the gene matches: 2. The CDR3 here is CASSFGGSTDTQYF. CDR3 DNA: TGTGCCAGCAGCTTCGGGGGGTCCACAGATACGCAGTATTTT.

The CDR3 loop reads CASSLDRDSYNEQFF. The CDR3 DNA reads as TGTGCCAGCTCACTAGACAGGGACTCCTACAATGAGCAGTTCTTC. V is TRBV18 and J is TRBJ2-1; 7 nucleotides line up with TRBD1. CDR3 length equals 15 residues. Germline assignment: CDR1 KGHSH and CDR2 LQKENI. With V trimmed by 4 bases and J by 0 bases, 3 bases remained unmatched.

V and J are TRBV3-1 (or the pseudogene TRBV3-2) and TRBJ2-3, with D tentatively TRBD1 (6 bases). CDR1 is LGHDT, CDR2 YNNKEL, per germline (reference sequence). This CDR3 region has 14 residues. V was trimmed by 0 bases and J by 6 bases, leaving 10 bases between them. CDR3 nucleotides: TGTGCCAGCAGCCAAGACACAGGGAAGGATACGCAGTATTTT. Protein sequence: CASSQDTGKDTQYF.

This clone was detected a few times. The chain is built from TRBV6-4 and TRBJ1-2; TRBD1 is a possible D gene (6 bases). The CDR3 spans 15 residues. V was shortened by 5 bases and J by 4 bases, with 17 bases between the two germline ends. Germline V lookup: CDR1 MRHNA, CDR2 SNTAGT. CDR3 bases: TGTGCCAGCAGTTCAGGTGTACAGGGTGCCTATGGCTACACCTTC. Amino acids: CASSSGVQGAYGYTF.

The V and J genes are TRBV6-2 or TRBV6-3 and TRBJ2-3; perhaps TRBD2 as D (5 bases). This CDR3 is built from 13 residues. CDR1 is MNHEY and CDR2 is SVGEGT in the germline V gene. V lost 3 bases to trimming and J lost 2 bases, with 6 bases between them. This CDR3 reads CASSYRDTDTQYF. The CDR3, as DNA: TGTGCCAGCAGTTATCGGGACACAGATACGCAGTATTTT.

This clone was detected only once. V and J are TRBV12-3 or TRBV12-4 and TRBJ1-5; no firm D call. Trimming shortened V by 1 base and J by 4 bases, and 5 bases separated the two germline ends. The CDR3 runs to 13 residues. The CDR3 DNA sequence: TGTGCCAGCAGTTTAGGACTGAATCAGCCCCAGCATTTT. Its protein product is CASSLGLNQPQHF.

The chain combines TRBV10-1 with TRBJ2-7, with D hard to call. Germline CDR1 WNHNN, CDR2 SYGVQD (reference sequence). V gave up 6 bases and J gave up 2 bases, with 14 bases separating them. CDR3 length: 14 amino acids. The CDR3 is CASSGGTRPYEQYF. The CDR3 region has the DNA TGCGCCAGCAGCGGCGGCACAAGGCCCTACGAGCAGTACTTC.

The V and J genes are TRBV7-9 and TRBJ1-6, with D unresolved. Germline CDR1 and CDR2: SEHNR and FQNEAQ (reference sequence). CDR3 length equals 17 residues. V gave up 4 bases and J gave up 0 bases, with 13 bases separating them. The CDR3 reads CASSSLGGSSYNSPLHF. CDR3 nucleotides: TGTGCCAGCAGCTCCCTAGGAGGGAGCTCCTATAATTCACCCCTCCACTTT.

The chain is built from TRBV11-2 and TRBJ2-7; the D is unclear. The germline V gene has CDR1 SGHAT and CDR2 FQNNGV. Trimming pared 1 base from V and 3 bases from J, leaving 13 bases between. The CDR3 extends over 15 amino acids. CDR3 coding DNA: TGTGCCAGCAGCTTAGTCGATGGGCAGAGCTACGAGCAGTACTTC. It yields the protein CASSLVDGQSYEQYF. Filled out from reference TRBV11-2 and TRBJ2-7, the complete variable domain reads EAGVAQSPRYKIIEKRQSVAFWCNPISGHATLYWYQQILGQGPKLLIQFQNNGVVDDSQLPKDRFSAERLKGVDSTLKIQPAKLEDSAVYLCASSLVDGQSYEQYFGPGTRLTVT.

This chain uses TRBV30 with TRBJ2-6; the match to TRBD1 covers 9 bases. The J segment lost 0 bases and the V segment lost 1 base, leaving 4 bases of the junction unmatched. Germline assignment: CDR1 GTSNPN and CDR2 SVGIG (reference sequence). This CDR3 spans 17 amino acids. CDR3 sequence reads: CAWSGDRVSSGANVLTF. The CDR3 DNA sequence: TGTGCCTGGAGTGGGGACAGGGTTAGCTCTGGGGCCAACGTCCTGACTTTC.

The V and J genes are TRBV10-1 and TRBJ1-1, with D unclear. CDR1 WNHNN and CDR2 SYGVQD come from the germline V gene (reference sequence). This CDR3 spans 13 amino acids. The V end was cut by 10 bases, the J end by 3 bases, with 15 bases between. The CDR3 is CANYTNRDTEAFF. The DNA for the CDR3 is TGCGCCAACTACACGAATCGGGACACTGAAGCTTTCTTT.

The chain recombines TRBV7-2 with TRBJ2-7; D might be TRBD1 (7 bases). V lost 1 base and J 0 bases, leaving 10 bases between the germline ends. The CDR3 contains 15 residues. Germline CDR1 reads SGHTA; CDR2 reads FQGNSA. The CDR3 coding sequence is TGTGCCAGCAGCTTAGGGAGGGACAGCTCCTACGAGCAGTACTTC. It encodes CASSLGRDSSYEQYF. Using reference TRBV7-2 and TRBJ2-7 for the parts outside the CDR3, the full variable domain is GAGVSQSPSNKVTEKGKDVELRCDPISGHTALYWYRQSLGQGLEFLIYFQGNSAPDKSGLPSDRFSAERTGGSVSTLTIQRTQQEDSAVYLCASSLGRDSSYEQYFGPGTRLTVT.

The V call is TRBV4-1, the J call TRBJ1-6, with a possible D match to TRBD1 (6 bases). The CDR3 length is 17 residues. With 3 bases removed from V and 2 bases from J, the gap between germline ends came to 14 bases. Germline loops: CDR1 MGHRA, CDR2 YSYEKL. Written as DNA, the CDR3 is TGCGCCAGCAGCCAGGACGACAGGACAACCTATAATTCACCCCTCCACTTT. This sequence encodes CASSQDDRTTYNSPLHF.